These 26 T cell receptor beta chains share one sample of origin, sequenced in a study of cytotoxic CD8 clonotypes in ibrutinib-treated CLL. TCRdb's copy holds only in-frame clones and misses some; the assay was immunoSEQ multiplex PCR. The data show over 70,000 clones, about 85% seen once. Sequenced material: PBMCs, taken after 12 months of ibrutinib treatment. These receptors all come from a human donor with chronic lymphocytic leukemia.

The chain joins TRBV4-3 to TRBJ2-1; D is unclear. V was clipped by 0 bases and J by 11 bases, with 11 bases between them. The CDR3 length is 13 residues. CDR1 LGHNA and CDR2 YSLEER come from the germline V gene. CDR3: CASSQDGSTQQFF. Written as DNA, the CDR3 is TGCGCCAGCAGCCAAGACGGGTCGACACAGCAGTTCTTC.

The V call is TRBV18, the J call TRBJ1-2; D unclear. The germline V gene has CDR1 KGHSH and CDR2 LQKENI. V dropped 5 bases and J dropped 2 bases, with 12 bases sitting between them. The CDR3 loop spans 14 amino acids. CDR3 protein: CASSMDQENYGYTF. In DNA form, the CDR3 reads TGTGCCAGCTCAATGGATCAGGAGAACTATGGCTACACCTTC.

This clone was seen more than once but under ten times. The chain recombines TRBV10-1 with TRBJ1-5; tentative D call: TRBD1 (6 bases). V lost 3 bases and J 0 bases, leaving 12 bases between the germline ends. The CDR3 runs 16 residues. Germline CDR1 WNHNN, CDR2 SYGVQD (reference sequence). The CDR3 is CASSDGGSYSNQPQHF. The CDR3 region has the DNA TGCGCCAGCAGTGATGGGGGCAGCTATAGCAATCAGCCCCAGCATTTT.

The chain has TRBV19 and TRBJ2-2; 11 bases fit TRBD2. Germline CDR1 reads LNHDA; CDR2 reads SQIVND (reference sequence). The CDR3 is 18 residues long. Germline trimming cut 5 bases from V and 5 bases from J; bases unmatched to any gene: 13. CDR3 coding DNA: TGTGCCAGTAGTCCCCCTTTGGGGCTAGCGGGGGGAACCGGGGAGCTGTTTTTT. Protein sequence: CASSPPLGLAGGTGELFF.

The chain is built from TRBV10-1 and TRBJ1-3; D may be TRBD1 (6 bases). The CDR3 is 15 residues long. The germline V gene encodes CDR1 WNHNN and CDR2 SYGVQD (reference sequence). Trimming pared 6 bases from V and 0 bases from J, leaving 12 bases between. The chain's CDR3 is CASRRQEDSGNTIYF. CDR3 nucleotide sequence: TGCGCCAGCAGGAGACAGGAAGACTCTGGAAACACCATATATTTT.

CDR3 sequence (DNA): TGTGCCAGCAGCTGGGACACCCGAGGTGAAAAACTGTTTTTT. Residues: CASSWDTRGEKLFF. The chain joins TRBV28 to TRBJ1-4, with D perhaps TRBD1 (6 bases). CDR1 and CDR2 from the germline V gene are MDHEN and SYDVKM. Trimming took 6 bases from V and 7 from J, leaving 15 bases between them. This CDR3 has 14 amino acids.

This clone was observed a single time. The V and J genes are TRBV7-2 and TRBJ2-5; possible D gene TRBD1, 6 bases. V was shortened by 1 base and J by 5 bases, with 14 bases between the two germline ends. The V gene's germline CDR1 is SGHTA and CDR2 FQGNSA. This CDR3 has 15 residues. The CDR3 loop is CASSLVAGGGETQYF. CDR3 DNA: TGTGCCAGCAGCTTAGTGGCTGGGGGCGGGGAGACCCAGTACTTC.

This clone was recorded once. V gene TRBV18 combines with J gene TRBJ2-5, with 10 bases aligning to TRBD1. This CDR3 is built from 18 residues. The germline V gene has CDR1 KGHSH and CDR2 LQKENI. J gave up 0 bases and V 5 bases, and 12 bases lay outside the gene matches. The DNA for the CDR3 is TGTGCCAGCTCATCCCGGACAGGGGGGCTTGGGAACCAAGAGACCCAGTACTTC. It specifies CASSSRTGGLGNQETQYF.

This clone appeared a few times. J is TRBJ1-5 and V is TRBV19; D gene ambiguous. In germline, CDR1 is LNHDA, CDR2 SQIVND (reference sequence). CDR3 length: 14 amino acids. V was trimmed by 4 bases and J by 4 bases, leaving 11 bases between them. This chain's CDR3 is CASSTPGNNQPQHF. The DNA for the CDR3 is TGTGCCAGTAGTACGCCGGGGAATAATCAGCCCCAGCATTTT.

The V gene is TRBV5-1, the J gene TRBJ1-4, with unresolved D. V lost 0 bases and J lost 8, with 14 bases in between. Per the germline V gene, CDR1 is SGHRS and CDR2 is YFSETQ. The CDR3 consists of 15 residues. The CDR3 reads CASSLAVEGKEKLFF. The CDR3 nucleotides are TGCGCCAGCAGCTTGGCCGTGGAGGGAAAGGAAAAACTGTTTTTT.

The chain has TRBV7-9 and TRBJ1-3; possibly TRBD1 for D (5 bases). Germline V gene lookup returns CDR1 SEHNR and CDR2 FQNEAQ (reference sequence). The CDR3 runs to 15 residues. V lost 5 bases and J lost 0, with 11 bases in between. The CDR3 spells CASSPDSYSGNTIYF. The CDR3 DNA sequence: TGTGCCAGCAGCCCAGACAGCTACTCTGGAAACACCATATATTTT.

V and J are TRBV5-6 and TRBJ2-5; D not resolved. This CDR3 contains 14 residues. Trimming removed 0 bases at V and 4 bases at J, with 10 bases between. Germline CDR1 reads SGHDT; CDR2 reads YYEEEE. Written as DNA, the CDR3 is TGTGCCAGCAGCTTGGGGACCTGGGGAGAGACCCAGTACTTC. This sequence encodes CASSLGTWGETQYF.

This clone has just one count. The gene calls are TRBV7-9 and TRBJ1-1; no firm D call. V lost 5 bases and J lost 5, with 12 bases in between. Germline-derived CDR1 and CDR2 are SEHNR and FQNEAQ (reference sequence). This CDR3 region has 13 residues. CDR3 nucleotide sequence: TGTGCCAGCAGCCTCATGGGAAGGACTGAAGCTTTCTTT. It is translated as CASSLMGRTEAFF.

DNA for the CDR3: TGTGCCAGCAGCCCCCCAGGACAGGGGAGAGATACGCAGTATTTT. It translates to CASSPPGQGRDTQYF. This chain links TRBV7-9 with TRBJ2-3; 9 nucleotides match TRBD1. Trimming took 5 bases from V and 5 from J; bases not matched to a gene: 8. The CDR3 is 15 amino acids. The germline V gene encodes CDR1 SEHNR and CDR2 FQNEAQ (reference sequence).

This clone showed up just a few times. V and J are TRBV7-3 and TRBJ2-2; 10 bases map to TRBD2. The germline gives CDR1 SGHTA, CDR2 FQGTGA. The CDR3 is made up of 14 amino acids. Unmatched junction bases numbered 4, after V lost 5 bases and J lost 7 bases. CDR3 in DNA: TGTGCCAGCAGCCCTAGCGGGAGAGGCGGGGAGCTGTTTTTT. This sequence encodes CASSPSGRGGELFF.

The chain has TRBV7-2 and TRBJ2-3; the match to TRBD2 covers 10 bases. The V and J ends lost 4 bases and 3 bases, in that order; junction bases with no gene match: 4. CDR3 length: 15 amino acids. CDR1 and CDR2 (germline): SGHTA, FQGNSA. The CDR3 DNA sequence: TGTGCCAGCAGCTCCGGACTAGCGGTGACAGATACGCAGTATTTT. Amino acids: CASSSGLAVTDTQYF.

CDR3 protein: CASSFVLRSYNEQFF. The CDR3 nucleotides are TGCGCCAGCAGCTTCGTCTTACGCTCCTACAATGAGCAGTTCTTC. This chain joins TRBV5-1 and TRBJ2-1; the D is unclear. The CDR3 has 15 residues. Germline values: CDR1 SGHRS, CDR2 YFSETQ. V lost 2 bases, J lost 0 bases, and 9 bases lay in between.

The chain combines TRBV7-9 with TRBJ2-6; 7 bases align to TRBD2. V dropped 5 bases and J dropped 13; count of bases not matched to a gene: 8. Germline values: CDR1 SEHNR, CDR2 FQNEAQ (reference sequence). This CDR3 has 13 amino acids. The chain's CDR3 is CASSGRGDGVLTF. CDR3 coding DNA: TGTGCCAGCAGCGGACGGGGGGATGGGGTCCTGACTTTC.

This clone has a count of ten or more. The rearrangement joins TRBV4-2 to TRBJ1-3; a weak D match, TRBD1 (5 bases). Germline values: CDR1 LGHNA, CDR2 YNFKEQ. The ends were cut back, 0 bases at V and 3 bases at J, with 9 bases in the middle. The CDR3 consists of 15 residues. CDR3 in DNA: TGTGCCAGCAGCCAAGAAGGCAGGGTTGGAAACACCATATATTTT. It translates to CASSQEGRVGNTIYF.

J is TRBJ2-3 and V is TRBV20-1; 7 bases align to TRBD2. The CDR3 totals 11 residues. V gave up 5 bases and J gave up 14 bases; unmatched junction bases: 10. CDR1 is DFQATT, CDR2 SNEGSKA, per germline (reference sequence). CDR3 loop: CSAPAAGVRYF. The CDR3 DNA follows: TGCAGTGCTCCTGCGGCGGGAGTGCGGTATTTT.

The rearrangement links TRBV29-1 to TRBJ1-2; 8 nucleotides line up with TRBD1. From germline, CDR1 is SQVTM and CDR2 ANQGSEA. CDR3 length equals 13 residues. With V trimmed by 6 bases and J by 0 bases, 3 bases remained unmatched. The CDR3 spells CSVRTGPNYGYTF. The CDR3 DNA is TGCAGCGTCCGGACAGGGCCTAACTATGGCTACACCTTC.

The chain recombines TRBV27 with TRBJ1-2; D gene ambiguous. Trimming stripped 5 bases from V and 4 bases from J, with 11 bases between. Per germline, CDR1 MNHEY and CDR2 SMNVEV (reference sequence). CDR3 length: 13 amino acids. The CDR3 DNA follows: TGTGCCAGCAGTCCCCGGGCCCTCTATGGCTACACCTTC. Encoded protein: CASSPRALYGYTF.

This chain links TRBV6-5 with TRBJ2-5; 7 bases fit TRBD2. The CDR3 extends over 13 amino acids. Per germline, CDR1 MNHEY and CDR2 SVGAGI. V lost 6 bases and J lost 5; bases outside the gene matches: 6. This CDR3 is CASRGRVWETQYF. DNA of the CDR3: TGTGCCAGCAGGGGGAGGGTTTGGGAGACCCAGTACTTC.

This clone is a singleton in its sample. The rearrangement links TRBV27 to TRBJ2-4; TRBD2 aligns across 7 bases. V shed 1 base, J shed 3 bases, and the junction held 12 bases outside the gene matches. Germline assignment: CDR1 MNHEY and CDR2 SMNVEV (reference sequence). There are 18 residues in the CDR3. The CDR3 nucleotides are TGTGCCAGCAGTTTATTCTCGGGGGGTTCTCTAGTCAAAAACATTCAGTACTTC. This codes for CASSLFSGGSLVKNIQYF.

This CDR3 is CASSLSRQAGYNEQFF. CDR3 DNA: TGTGCCAGCAGTTTATCCCGGCAAGCCGGATACAATGAGCAGTTCTTC. The genes are TRBV27 and TRBJ2-1; no clear D gene. CDR1 and CDR2 from the germline V gene are MNHEY and SMNVEV (reference sequence). There are 16 residues in the CDR3. V lost 0 bases and J lost 4, with 13 bases in between.

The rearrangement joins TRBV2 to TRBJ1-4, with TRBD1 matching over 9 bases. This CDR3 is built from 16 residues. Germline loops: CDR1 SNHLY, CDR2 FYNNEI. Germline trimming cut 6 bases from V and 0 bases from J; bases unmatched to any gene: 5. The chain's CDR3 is CASSPGDRATNEKLFF. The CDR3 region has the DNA TGTGCCAGCAGCCCCGGGGACAGGGCAACTAATGAAAAACTGTTTTTT.